This passage covers 8 T cell receptor beta chains from one sample sequenced in a study of response to subunit inactivated influenza vaccine (dated 2018 in TCRdb). Library preparation was by RT-PCR. This sample was sequenced with an Illumina HiSeq 2500. Using fastp at Q25 and MiXCR, TCRdb reprocessed the public reads and kept productive beta chains. CDR3 protein duplicates are merged, each entry listing the most common genes and DNA. The table for this sample lists 550,000 to 600,000 distinct CDR3 sequences; approximately 12% of them were counted only once. 9.5% to 13% of the sample belongs to the ten largest clones. This material consisted of PBMCs from blood, taken on the day of vaccination. The receptor set was obtained from a man aged 50 to 60 who received an inactivated influenza vaccine. Donor details come from another sample of the same person, matched by shared clones.

The DNA for the CDR3 is TGTGCCACCAGCAGAGACACTGAGCAGTACTTC. This translates into CATSRDTEQYF. V usage is TRBV15 and J usage is TRBJ2-7; D remains ambiguous. CDR3 length equals 11 residues. Between the trimmed V and J ends, which lost 0 bases and 7 bases, there was a span of 4 bases. CDR1 is LNHNV, CDR2 YYDKDF, per germline (reference sequence).

This clonotype was seen a handful of times. The rearrangement uses TRBV11-2 and TRBJ1-2; TRBD1 matches at 7 bases. V gave up 1 base and J gave up 5 bases; unmatched junction bases: 4. The CDR3 sequence is 14 residues long. Germline CDR1 and CDR2: SGHAT and FQNNGV. CDR3 sequence reads: CASSLGQGLYGYTF. The CDR3 bases are TGTGCCAGCAGCTTAGGACAGGGACTATATGGCTACACCTTC.

This clonotype occurred a few times. The chain carries TRBV6-2 or TRBV6-3 and TRBJ2-1, with TRBD2 matching over 10 bases. CDR3 length: 18 amino acids. J lost 5 bases, V lost 10 bases, and 20 bases had no gene match. Looked up from germline, CDR1 is MNHEY and CDR2 is SVGEGT. The CDR3 sequence: CATSRASGSRRGHNEQFF. DNA of the CDR3: TGTGCCACCTCCCGGGCTAGCGGGAGTAGGAGGGGACACAATGAGCAGTTCTTC.

The chain joins TRBV9 to TRBJ1-2, with D maybe TRBD1 (5 bases). Per germline, CDR1 SGDLS and CDR2 YYNGEE. There are 15 residues in the CDR3. V lost 0 bases, J lost 4 bases, and 13 bases lay in between. DNA of the CDR3: TGTGCCAGCAGCGTAGCTACCTCCGGGGCCTATGGCTACACCTTC. This sequence encodes CASSVATSGAYGYTF.

This clonotype was counted only a few times. The CDR3 loop is CSARGGTSLNEQFF. Written as DNA, the CDR3 is TGCAGTGCTAGGGGCGGGACTAGTCTCAATGAGCAGTTCTTC. The chain carries TRBV20-1 and TRBJ2-1, with 8 bases fitting TRBD2. Germline V gene sequence: CDR1 DFQATT, CDR2 SNEGSKA (reference sequence). This CDR3 contains 14 residues. V was pared by 3 bases and J by 6 bases, with 7 bases of the junction left unmatched.

This clonotype has just a few counts. J is TRBJ1-3 and V is TRBV4-2; no reliable D call. Deletions cut 3 bases from V and 0 bases from J, with 9 bases between. The CDR3 is 15 residues long. From germline, CDR1 is LGHNA and CDR2 YNFKEQ. CDR3: CASSQVKGSGNTIYF. The CDR3 DNA sequence: TGTGCCAGCAGCCAGGTGAAGGGCTCTGGAAACACCATATATTTT.

The chain employs TRBV12-3 or TRBV12-4 and TRBJ2-4; the match to TRBD1 covers 12 bases. V was pared by 5 bases and J by 5 bases, with 7 bases of the junction left unmatched. The CDR3 contains 16 residues. CDR3 sequence reads: CASSRRDRGRENIQYF. Here the CDR3 DNA reads TGTGCCAGCAGTCGCCGGGACAGGGGGCGCGAAAACATTCAGTACTTC.

The chain employs TRBV20-1 and TRBJ1-2, with D possibly TRBD1 on 5 matching bases. Germline V lookup: CDR1 DFQATT, CDR2 SNEGSKA (reference sequence). V was cut by 3 bases and J by 7 bases, with 15 bases left in between. The CDR3 has 13 residues. DNA of the CDR3: TGCAGTGCTAGTGCAGGGTGGGATAGTGGCTACACCTTC. The encoded protein is CSASAGWDSGYTF.